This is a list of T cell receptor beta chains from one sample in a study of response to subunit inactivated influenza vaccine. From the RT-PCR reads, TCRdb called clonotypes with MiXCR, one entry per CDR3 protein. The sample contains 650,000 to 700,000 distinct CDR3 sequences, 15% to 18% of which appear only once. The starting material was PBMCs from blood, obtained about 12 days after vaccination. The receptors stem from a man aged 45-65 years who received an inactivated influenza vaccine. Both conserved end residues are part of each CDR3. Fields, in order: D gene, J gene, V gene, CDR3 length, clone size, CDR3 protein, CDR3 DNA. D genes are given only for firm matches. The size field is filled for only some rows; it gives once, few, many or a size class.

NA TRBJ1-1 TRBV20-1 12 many CSARSGNTEAFF TGCAGTGCTAGATCAGGGAACACTGAAGCTTTCTTT
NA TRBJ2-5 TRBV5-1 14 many CASSLAGQQETQYF TGCGCCAGCAGCTTGGCCGGCCAGCAAGAGACCCAGTACTTC
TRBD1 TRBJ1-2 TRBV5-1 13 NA CASSFQGAQGYTF TGCGCCAGCAGCTTCCAGGGGGCGCAGGGCTACACCTTC
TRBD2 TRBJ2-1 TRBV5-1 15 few CASSFLGLVVNEQFF TGCGCCAGCAGCTTTTTAGGACTAGTCGTCAATGAGCAGTTCTTC
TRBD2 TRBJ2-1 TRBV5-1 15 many CASSPGGTFNNEQFF TGCGCCAGCAGCCCGGGAGGGACATTTAACAATGAGCAGTTCTTC
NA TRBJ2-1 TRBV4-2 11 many CASSQVGEQFF TGTGCCAGCAGCCAAGTGGGGGAGCAGTTCTTC
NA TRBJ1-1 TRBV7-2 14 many CATAWGGVNTEAFF TGTGCCACCGCGTGGGGGGGAGTTAACACTGAAGCTTTCTTT
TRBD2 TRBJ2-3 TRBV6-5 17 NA CASSYSGLAGGGDTQYF TGTGCCAGCAGTTACTCGGGACTAGCGGGGGGAGGAGATACGCAGTATTTT
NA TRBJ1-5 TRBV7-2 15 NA CASSWVQGGNQPQHF TGTGCCAGCAGCTGGGTACAGGGCGGCAATCAGCCCCAGCATTTT
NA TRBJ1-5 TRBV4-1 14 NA CASSQVALNQPQHF TGCGCCAGCAGCCAAGTGGCCCTCAATCAGCCCCAGCATTTT
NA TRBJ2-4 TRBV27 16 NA CASSLDPPTAKNIQYF TGTGCCAGCAGTTTAGACCCCCCAACAGCCAAAAACATTCAGTACTTC
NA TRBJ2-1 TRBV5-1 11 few CASSSSSGQFF TGCGCCAGCAGCTCATCCTCTGGGCAGTTCTTC
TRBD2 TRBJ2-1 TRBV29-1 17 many CSGRQGLTSGGANEQFF TGCAGCGGTAGACAGGGACTGACTAGCGGGGGGGCGAATGAGCAGTTCTTC
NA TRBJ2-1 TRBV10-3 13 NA CAISEWQVNEQFF TGTGCCATCAGTGAGTGGCAGGTCAATGAGCAGTTCTTC
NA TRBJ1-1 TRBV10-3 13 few CAIRIRWDTEAFF TGTGCCATCAGGATCAGGTGGGACACTGAAGCTTTCTTT
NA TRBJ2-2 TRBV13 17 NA CASSPSASVLFTGELFF TGTGCCAGCAGCCCCTCTGCTAGCGTCCTTTTCACCGGGGAGCTGTTTTTT
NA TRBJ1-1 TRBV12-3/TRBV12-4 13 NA CASSDGSNTEAFF TGTGCCAGCAGCGACGGATCGAACACTGAAGCTTTCTTT
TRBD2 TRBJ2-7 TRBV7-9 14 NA CASTRLAATGEQYF TGTGCCAGCACTAGACTAGCGGCTACGGGAGAGCAGTACTTC
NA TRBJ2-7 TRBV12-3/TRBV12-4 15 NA CASSFLADSPASQYF TGTGCCAGCAGTTTTTTAGCGGACAGCCCAGCGTCTCAGTACTTC
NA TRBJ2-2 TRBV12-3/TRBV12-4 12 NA CASIQNTGELFF TGTGCCAGCATCCAAAACACCGGGGAGCTGTTTTTT
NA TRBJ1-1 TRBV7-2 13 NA CASSSWTNTEAFF TGTGCCAGCAGCTCCTGGACGAACACTGAAGCTTTCTTT
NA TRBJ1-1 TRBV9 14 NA CASSVGTVRAEAFF TGTGCCAGCAGCGTAGGGACAGTACGGGCTGAAGCTTTCTTT